This passage covers 22 T cell receptor beta chains from one sample sequenced in a study of blood T cell repertoires in COVID-19. Measured with immunoSEQ multiplex PCR; TCRdb has only the in-frame clones, and not every one. In the table there are 45,000 to 60,000 clones, about four fifths of which are singletons. The sample consisted of peripheral blood. These receptors were collected from an elderly man with COVID-19, enrolled during active disease.

The gene calls are TRBV19 and TRBJ2-3; TRBD1 aligns across 11 bases. From germline, CDR1 is LNHDA and CDR2 SQIVND (reference sequence). There are 20 residues in the CDR3. The ends lost 4 bases at V and 5 bases at J; junction bases unmatched: 20. In DNA form, the CDR3 reads TGTGCCAGTAGTACGCTAAACCTGAATATGGACAGGGGGCGTAGAGATACGCAGTATTTT. It codes for CASSTLNLNMDRGRRDTQYF.

The rearrangement uses TRBV19 and TRBJ2-3; a weak D match, TRBD1 (5 bases). V was cut by 3 bases and J by 2 bases, with 12 bases left in between. The V gene's germline CDR1 is LNHDA and CDR2 SQIVND (reference sequence). The CDR3 consists of 15 residues. DNA for the CDR3: TGTGCCAGTAGTATGGGTGACAGCGACACAGATACGCAGTATTTT. Translated, it gives CASSMGDSDTDTQYF.

This chain uses TRBV2 with TRBJ1-4; D possibly corresponds to TRBD1 (5 bases). The CDR3 loop spans 15 amino acids. CDR1 is SNHLY and CDR2 is FYNNEI in the germline V gene. Trimming shortened V by 4 bases and J by 5 bases, and 14 bases separated the two germline ends. The CDR3 is CASSGIRVRNEKLFF. The CDR3 DNA follows: TGTGCCAGCAGTGGTATCAGGGTTCGAAATGAAAAACTGTTTTTT.

The chain is built from TRBV30 and TRBJ1-1, with D uncertain. The CDR3 sequence is 13 residues long. V lost 4 bases and J lost 4, with 13 bases in between. Germline V CDR1 and CDR2: GTSNPN, SVGIG (reference sequence). The DNA for the CDR3 is TGTGCCTGGAATGGAATATCGGGCACTGAAGCTTTCTTT. Translating it yields CAWNGISGTEAFF.

The chain has TRBV6-5 and TRBJ1-2; 10 bases fit TRBD1. After removal of 4 bases from V and 8 bases from J, the junction contained 1 base not matched to a gene. CDR1 and CDR2 (germline): MNHEY, SVGAGI. This CDR3 contains 12 residues. The chain's CDR3 is CASSSTGGGYTF. CDR3 nucleotide sequence: TGTGCCAGCAGTTCGACAGGGGGCGGCTACACCTTC.

This rearrangement joins TRBV11-2 to TRBJ2-7; 9 bases line up with TRBD2. Germline CDR1 and CDR2: SGHAT and FQNNGV. Unmatched junction bases numbered 8, after V lost 2 bases and J lost 12 bases. This CDR3 has 13 residues. The CDR3 bases are TGTGCCAGCAGCTTAAATGGCGGGAGGGCAGCGTACGTC. This translates into CASSLNGGRAAYV.

This chain connects TRBV10-3 to TRBJ1-1, with D perhaps matching TRBD1 (6 bases). CDR1 is ENHRY, CDR2 SYGVKD, per germline. The CDR3 runs 14 residues. The V gene lost 2 bases and the J gene lost 4 bases, with 11 bases spanning the gap. The DNA for the CDR3 is TGTGCCATCAGTGAGCCGGGGGGGGCCACTGAAGCTTTCTTT. It is translated as CAISEPGGATEAFF.

V is TRBV5-1 and J is TRBJ1-2, with D hard to call. Germline V lookup: CDR1 SGHRS, CDR2 YFSETQ. The CDR3 covers 15 residues. Trimming took 0 bases from V and 8 from J, leaving 17 bases between them. The CDR3 loop reads CASSLESGVSLGYTF. Here the CDR3 DNA reads TGCGCCAGCAGCTTGGAGTCAGGTGTTTCGTTGGGCTACACCTTC.

The chain is built from TRBV7-9 and TRBJ2-5; 10 bases align to TRBD2. The CDR3 spans 15 residues. Trimming at V came to 4 bases and at J to 4 bases, leaving 6 bases not matched to a gene. Per the germline V gene, CDR1 is SEHNR and CDR2 is FQNEAQ (reference sequence). The CDR3 nucleotides are TGTGCCAGCAGCTCCCTAGCGGGAGAGGGAGAGACCCAGTACTTC. This gives the protein CASSSLAGEGETQYF.

This chain connects TRBV2 to TRBJ2-3, with D tentatively TRBD2 (6 bases). Germline loops: CDR1 SNHLY, CDR2 FYNNEI. The V gene lost 6 bases and the J gene lost 1 base, with 14 bases spanning the gap. The CDR3 loop spans 15 amino acids. The CDR3 DNA is TGTGCCAGCAGCCCCGAAACGGGGGGCACAGATACGCAGTATTTT. Its translation is CASSPETGGTDTQYF.

This chain uses TRBV7-8 with TRBJ1-2, with 7 nucleotides matching TRBD1. Germline-derived CDR1 and CDR2 are SGHVS and FQNEAQ. V gave up 1 base and J gave up 5 bases; unmatched junction bases: 10. The CDR3 consists of 16 residues. For the CDR3, the DNA is TGTGCCAGCAGCTTAGTTTTACGACAGGGAAGTTATGGCTACACCTTC. The encoded protein is CASSLVLRQGSYGYTF.

The CDR3 coding sequence is TGTGCCAGCAGCTTCATTAGACAGGGGGCACATGGCTACACCTTC. This codes for CASSFIRQGAHGYTF. This chain uses TRBV7-2 with TRBJ1-2; 10 nucleotides line up with TRBD1. CDR3 length: 15 residues. Trimming cost V 3 bases and J 6 bases; bases outside gene matches: 7. The germline V gene encodes CDR1 SGHTA and CDR2 FQGNSA. The full variable domain, in which reference TRBV7-2 and TRBJ1-2 provide the parts outside the CDR3, is GAGVSQSPSNKVTEKGKDVELRCDPISGHTALYWYRQSLGQGLEFLIYFQGNSAPDKSGLPSDRFSAERTGGSVSTLTIQRTQQEDSAVYLCASSFIRQGAHGYTFGSGTRLTVV.

This chain connects TRBV30 to TRBJ2-3, with 9 bases that match TRBD2. V lost 0 bases, J lost 8 bases, and 6 bases stayed unmatched. The CDR3 contains 14 residues. Per germline, CDR1 GTSNPN and CDR2 SVGIG (reference sequence). DNA for the CDR3: TGTGCCTGGAGTGTCCTAGCGGGGAGGGGTACGCAGTATTTT. Amino acids: CAWSVLAGRGTQYF.

The chain carries TRBV3-1 (or the pseudogene TRBV3-2) and TRBJ1-1; D ambiguous. Trimming pared 3 bases from V and 8 bases from J, leaving 13 bases between. The CDR3 contains 13 residues. Germline CDR1 and CDR2: LGHDT and YNNKEL (reference sequence). CDR3 in amino acids: CASSQVGPQEAFF. The CDR3 region has the DNA TGTGCCAGCAGCCAGGTCGGCCCACAGGAAGCTTTCTTT.

V is TRBV28 and J is TRBJ2-2; 8 bases agree with TRBD1. CDR3 length: 16 residues. With 8 bases clipped from V and 1 base from J, the junction kept 9 bases outside the gene matches. CDR1 is MDHEN and CDR2 is SYDVKM in the germline V gene. CDR3 sequence reads: CASSRRTGRNTGELFF. Written as DNA, the CDR3 is TGTGCCAGCTCCCGGAGGACAGGGAGGAACACCGGGGAGCTGTTTTTT. The variable domain in full, completed from reference TRBV28 and TRBJ2-2, reads DVKVTQSSRYLVKRTGEKVFLECVQDMDHENMFWYRQDPGLGLRLIYFSYDVKMKEKGDIPEGYSVSREKKERFSLILESASTNQTSMYLCASSRRTGRNTGELFFGEGSRLTVL.

This clone was seen a few times. The chain employs TRBV5-1 and TRBJ2-1; a weak D match, TRBD2 (6 bases). The CDR3 totals 15 residues. V was trimmed by 5 bases and J by 2 bases, leaving 14 bases between them. Germline V gene sequence: CDR1 SGHRS, CDR2 YFSETQ. The CDR3 DNA sequence: TGCGCCAGCAGTGGAGGCGGGGCTCCCTACAATGAGCAGTTCTTC. Protein product: CASSGGGAPYNEQFF.

This clone was counted a few times. V and J are TRBV6-5 and TRBJ1-1, with 7 bases that match TRBD1. The germline V gene has CDR1 MNHEY and CDR2 SVGAGI. The CDR3 totals 13 residues. Trimming at V came to 4 bases and at J to 6 bases, leaving 5 bases not matched to a gene. CDR3 protein: CASSSERGPEAFF. The CDR3 DNA reads TGTGCCAGCAGTTCCGAGAGGGGGCCTGAAGCTTTCTTT.

The chain links TRBV5-6 to TRBJ1-6; 8 nucleotides agree with TRBD1. Trimming took 4 bases from V and 11 from J; bases not matched to a gene: 14. The length of the CDR3 is 16 residues. From germline, CDR1 is SGHDT and CDR2 YYEEEE. CDR3 nucleotides: TGTGCCAGCAGCCGGGACAGGTCGGTGGCGGGACCACCCCTCCACTTT. It translates to CASSRDRSVAGPPLHF.

The chain carries TRBV7-7 and TRBJ1-4, with unresolved D. The CDR3 extends over 14 amino acids. The V gene lost 1 base and the J gene lost 1 base, with 4 bases spanning the gap. CDR1 is SSHAT, CDR2 FNYEAQ, per germline (reference sequence). Here the CDR3 reads CASSLGGTNEKLFF. CDR3 bases: TGTGCCAGCAGCTTAGGAGGAACTAATGAAAAACTGTTTTTT.

The genes are TRBV30 and TRBJ2-3; TRBD1 is a possible D gene (6 bases). This CDR3 comprises 14 residues. Germline V CDR1 and CDR2: GTSNPN, SVGIG (reference sequence). V was trimmed by 1 base and J by 0 bases, leaving 8 bases between them. Written as DNA, the CDR3 is TGTGCCTGGAGTGGTGGGACAAGCACAGATACGCAGTATTTT. This translates into CAWSGGTSTDTQYF.

The gene calls are TRBV10-3 and TRBJ1-2, with a possible D match to TRBD1 (5 bases). Germline assignment: CDR1 ENHRY and CDR2 SYGVKD. The CDR3 sequence is 15 residues long. V lost 4 bases, J lost 8 bases, and 20 bases lay in between. The CDR3 sequence: CAISGRDAGDPGYTF. Here the CDR3 DNA reads TGTGCCATCAGTGGGCGGGACGCGGGGGACCCGGGCTACACCTTC.

This chain connects TRBV7-9 to TRBJ1-2; 7 bases map to TRBD1. Germline V CDR1 and CDR2: SEHNR, FQNEAQ (reference sequence). The length of the CDR3 is 14 residues. The V segment lost 1 base and the J segment 7 bases; nucleotides outside the gene matches: 6. The CDR3: CASSLERGLGGYTF. DNA of the CDR3: TGTGCCAGCAGCTTAGAAAGGGGGCTAGGTGGCTACACCTTC. Full variable domain (remainder filled in from reference TRBV7-9 and TRBJ1-2): DTGVSQNPRHKITKRGQNVTFRCDPISEHNRLYWYRQTLGQGPEFLTYFQNEAQLEKSRLLSDRFSAERPKGSFSTLEIQRTEQGDSAMYLCASSLERGLGGYTFGSGTRLTVV.